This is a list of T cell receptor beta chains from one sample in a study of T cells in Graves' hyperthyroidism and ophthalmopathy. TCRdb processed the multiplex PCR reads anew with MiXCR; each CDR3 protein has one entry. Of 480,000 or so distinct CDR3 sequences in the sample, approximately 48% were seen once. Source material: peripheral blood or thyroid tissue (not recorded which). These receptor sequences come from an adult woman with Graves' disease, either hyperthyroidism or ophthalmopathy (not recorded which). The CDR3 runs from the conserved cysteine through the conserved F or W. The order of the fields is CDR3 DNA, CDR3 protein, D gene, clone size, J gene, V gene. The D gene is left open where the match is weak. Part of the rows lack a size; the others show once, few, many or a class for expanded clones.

TGTGCCAGCAGCCCAGACGGGACCGGGACCCAGTACTTC CASSPDGTGTQYF NA once TRBJ2-5 TRBV7-2
TGTGCCAGCAGCCGACAGGGAGGAGTTGCGCGCACCGGGGAGCTGTTTTTT CASSRQGGVARTGELFF NA NA TRBJ2-2 TRBV3-1
TGTGCCAGCAGCTTAATTGGGGGCGGCCCCGACTATGGCTACACCTTC CASSLIGGGPDYGYTF NA many TRBJ1-2 TRBV7-3
TGTGCCAGTACCAACTGGGGGACGGGAGAGACCCAGTACTTC CASTNWGTGETQYF NA NA TRBJ2-5 TRBV19
TGTGCCAGTAGTATAGTGCATTCGCGGGACAGGGCGAATCGGGACACTGAAGCTTTCTTT CASSIVHSRDRANRDTEAFF TRBD1 NA TRBJ1-1 TRBV19
TGTGCCAGCAGTCTCCCTGGGGGGACAGGGGGTAGTGAAGCTTTCTTT CASSLPGGTGGSEAFF TRBD1 NA TRBJ1-1 TRBV25-1
TGTGCCAGCAGCTACCAGGGGGTGAATGGCTACACCTTC CASSYQGVNGYTF TRBD1 many TRBJ1-2 TRBV7-9
TGTGCCAGCAGCGTAGCGGGAGGGGACACGAATACGCAGTATTTT CASSVAGGDTNTQYF TRBD2 NA TRBJ2-3 TRBV2
TGCGCCAGCAGCCAAGAAGACCAGGGCGAGCAGTACTTC CASSQEDQGEQYF NA many TRBJ2-7 TRBV4-1
TGTGCCAGCAGCTTAAGTGGGGGTGGGAGTGGGGAAGAGACCCAGTACTTC CASSLSGGGSGEETQYF NA NA TRBJ2-5 TRBV7-2
TGTGCCAGCAGCTTTAGCGGGAGCGGTGAGCAGTACTTC CASSFSGSGEQYF TRBD2 NA TRBJ2-7 TRBV7-2
TGTGCCAGCAGCTGGGGCGGGAGCGGGGAGACCCAGTACTTC CASSWGGSGETQYF TRBD2 many TRBJ2-5 TRBV7-9
TGCGCCAGCAGCCATCACAAGGGGACTGAAGCTTTCTTT CASSHHKGTEAFF NA once TRBJ1-1 TRBV5-1
TGTGCCAGCAGCTTGGAACGGCCGAACTCCGGCTACACCTTC CASSLERPNSGYTF NA few TRBJ1-2 TRBV5-5
TGCAGTGCTAGAGGAAGTGGGGCCAGGTTAGACACTGAAGCTTTCTTT CSARGSGARLDTEAFF NA many TRBJ1-1 TRBV20-1
TGTGCCAGTAGCAGGGACAGGGGCTCGGATGGCTACACCTTC CASSRDRGSDGYTF TRBD1 NA TRBJ1-2 TRBV19
TGTGCCAGCGGCCCTGGGGGAAGGAGCAATCAGCCCCAGCATTTT CASGPGGRSNQPQHF NA few TRBJ1-5 TRBV28
TGTGCCAGCAGTGACAGGGAGTCGGGGGCCAACGTCCTGACTTTC CASSDRESGANVLTF TRBD1 NA TRBJ2-6 TRBV6-6
TGTGCCAGCAGTTTACGCCGGGGGGGATCCAATTCACCCCTCCACTTT CASSLRRGGSNSPLHF NA few TRBJ1-6 TRBV28
TGCGCCAGCAGCTTGGATATGGGGGCCTCTGGAAACACCATATATTTT CASSLDMGASGNTIYF NA NA TRBJ1-3 TRBV5-1
TGTGCCAGCAGCTCAGGGAGATATAGACAGAGACAAGAGACCCAGTACTTC CASSSGRYRQRQETQYF NA few TRBJ2-5 TRBV7-9
TGTGCCAGCAGTTCCGCCGGGACTTCAAATTCACCCCTCCACTTT CASSSAGTSNSPLHF NA few TRBJ1-6 TRBV12-3/TRBV12-4
TGTGCCAGCCGTTACGGAGGGGAGGGGCAGCCCCAGCATTTT CASRYGGEGQPQHF NA NA TRBJ1-5 TRBV13
TGCAGTGCTCAGGGGGGGGGGCTCAGAGGTGGCTACACCTTC CSAQGGGLRGGYTF TRBD1 NA TRBJ1-2 TRBV29-1
TGTGCCAGCAGTTTATACGGGACAGGGGCAGAGACCCAGTACTTC CASSLYGTGAETQYF TRBD1 NA TRBJ2-5 TRBV27
TGTGCCAGTAGTATAGTCAACACTGAAGCTTTCTTT CASSIVNTEAFF NA many TRBJ1-1 TRBV19
TGTGCCAGCAGCTTAGTGGGGCGGGCGGCTGAAGCTTTCTTT CASSLVGRAAEAFF NA NA TRBJ1-1 TRBV7-6
TGCAGTGCCTCGACAGGGGACACCATATATTTT CSASTGDTIYF TRBD1 once TRBJ1-3 TRBV20-1
TGCGCCAGCAGCCAAGAAGCCGGGCTGCAGCCCCAGCATTTT CASSQEAGLQPQHF NA many TRBJ1-5 TRBV4-1
TGCGCCAGCAGCTTCCTACAGGGGACCGATGAAGCTTTCTTT CASSFLQGTDEAFF TRBD1 many TRBJ1-1 TRBV5-1
TGTGCCAGCAGCTTAGCGCGCGGACAAGACGCCTACGAGCAGTACTTC CASSLARGQDAYEQYF NA many TRBJ2-7 TRBV7-9
TGTGCCAGCAGAGATAGCGGGAGACCCCGGGTCCTGACTTTC CASRDSGRPRVLTF TRBD2 NA TRBJ2-6 TRBV2
TGTGCCAGCAGCTTAGCGGCGGGTTGGGACGAGCAGTACTTC CASSLAAGWDEQYF NA NA TRBJ2-7 TRBV7-9
TGCAGCGCCCTAAGGAACACTGAAGCTTTCTTT CSALRNTEAFF NA NA TRBJ1-1 TRBV29-1
TGCAGTGCCCCCTACAGGGATTCACCCCTCCACTTT CSAPYRDSPLHF NA NA TRBJ1-6 TRBV20-1
TGTGCCAGCAGAGAAGGGTGGGGAAATTCACCCCTCCACTTT CASREGWGNSPLHF NA many TRBJ1-6 TRBV2
TGTGCCAGCAGTTACTCGGGACAGGGAGGGGATAGCAATCAGCCCCAGCATTTT CASSYSGQGGDSNQPQHF TRBD1 many TRBJ1-5 TRBV6-5
TGTGCCAGCAGCTACCAGCCCCAGCATTTT CASSYQPQHF NA many TRBJ1-5 TRBV6-6
TGTGCCAGCAGCTTGGGGCAGGGAGCTGACGAGCAGTACTTC CASSLGQGADEQYF NA NA TRBJ2-7 TRBV5-6
TGTGCCAGCAGGTTACCGGGTTTCGGAATGAACACTGAAGCTTTCTTT CASRLPGFGMNTEAFF NA NA TRBJ1-1 TRBV28
TGTGCCAGCAGTTTGGGCGGTAACAGGGATACGGGGACCCAGTACTTC CASSLGGNRDTGTQYF NA few TRBJ2-5 TRBV12-3/TRBV12-4
TGCAGCGTTGAGGCGGACAGCCACTTGGGCTACACCTTC CSVEADSHLGYTF NA NA TRBJ1-2 TRBV29-1
TGCGCCAGCAGCCGAGGGAGGGAAGTCTCTGAAGCTTTCTTT CASSRGREVSEAFF NA NA TRBJ1-1 TRBV5-1
TGCGCCAGCTCCTCCGGGACAGGGGGCTACACCTTC CASSSGTGGYTF TRBD1 NA TRBJ1-2 TRBV5-1
TGCAGTGCTAGATTCCTACTAGCGGGAGACTGGAAAACAGATACGCAGTATTTT CSARFLLAGDWKTDTQYF TRBD2 NA TRBJ2-3 TRBV20-1
TGTGCCATCAGCCGGGGGTACGGGGCTAATGAAAAACTGTTTTTT CAISRGYGANEKLFF NA few TRBJ1-4 TRBV10-3